This is a list of T cell receptor beta chains from one sample in a study of T cells in Graves' hyperthyroidism and ophthalmopathy. TCRdb independently ran MiXCR on the multiplex PCR reads; one entry per CDR3 protein. This table holds about 420,000 distinct CDR3 sequences, about a sixth found once. Sequenced sample: blood. These receptors all come from a young woman with Graves' hyperthyroidism. Both conserved end residues are part of each CDR3. A D gene is named only where the DNA matches it firmly. Size tells how often a clone was seen (once, few, many) or the class of an expanded clone, and some rows leave it out.

clone size	V gene	D gene	J gene	CDR3 protein	CDR3 DNA
once	TRBV10-2	NA	TRBJ2-4	CASSESGSRDIQYF	TGCGCCAGCAGTGAGTCAGGGTCCCGGGACATTCAGTACTTC
many	TRBV15	NA	TRBJ2-7	CATSRGLGGTHYEQYF	TGTGCCACCAGCAGAGGTCTTGGCGGGACCCACTACGAGCAGTACTTC
NA	TRBV15	TRBD1	TRBJ1-3	CATSKWTGENTIYF	TGTGCCACCAGCAAATGGACAGGGGAAAACACCATATATTTT
many	TRBV7-8	NA	TRBJ2-1	CASSSLYSRHEQFF	TGTGCCAGCAGCTCCCTTTACAGTAGACATGAGCAGTTCTTC
NA	TRBV19	NA	TRBJ2-7	CASPTHPIWPTYEQYF	TGTGCCAGCCCAACCCATCCTATTTGGCCAACCTACGAGCAGTACTTC
few	TRBV29-1	NA	TRBJ1-1	CSVVPGTLRGTEAFF	TGCAGCGTTGTACCAGGGACCCTTAGGGGCACTGAAGCTTTCTTT
many	TRBV20-1	TRBD2	TRBJ2-2	CSARLAGEVGELFF	TGCAGTGCCAGACTAGCGGGAGAAGTCGGGGAGCTGTTTTTT
NA	TRBV19	TRBD1	TRBJ2-2	CASSARDRGRRTGELFF	TGTGCCAGTAGTGCGCGGGACAGGGGGCGCCGGACCGGGGAGCTGTTTTTT
few	TRBV4-1	NA	TRBJ2-1	CASSQARTAYNEQFF	TGCGCCAGCAGCCAAGCTCGGACAGCCTACAATGAGCAGTTCTTC
many	TRBV5-1	TRBD1	TRBJ1-1	CASSRGTGGGNTEAFF	TGCGCCAGCAGCAGAGGGACAGGGGGTGGGAACACTGAAGCTTTCTTT
few	TRBV10-3	NA	TRBJ1-5	CAISDRDPVTQPQHF	TGTGCCATCAGTGATAGGGACCCAGTCACCCAGCCCCAGCATTTT
few	TRBV11-2	NA	TRBJ2-2	CASSWGRAYKLGELFF	TGTGCCAGCAGCTGGGGCCGGGCGTATAAGCTCGGGGAGCTGTTTTTT
many	TRBV20-1	TRBD2	TRBJ2-4	CSATSGGAKNIQYF	TGCAGTGCTACCAGCGGGGGGGCCAAAAACATTCAGTACTTC
NA	TRBV6-2/TRBV6-3	TRBD1	TRBJ2-5	CASRKTGKETQYF	TGTGCCAGCAGAAAGACAGGGAAGGAGACCCAGTACTTC
many	TRBV7-2	TRBD1	TRBJ2-3	CASSGLRGTGAYTQYF	TGTGCCAGCAGCGGACTTAGAGGGACAGGGGCTTATACGCAGTATTTT
NA	TRBV3-1	NA	TRBJ2-7	CASSQDPGTYTSYEQYF	TGTGCCAGCAGCCAAGATCCAGGTACATACACCTCCTACGAGCAGTACTTC
NA	TRBV12-3/TRBV12-4	TRBD1	TRBJ2-2	CASRGQTTRELFF	TGTGCCAGCAGGGGACAGACCACCAGGGAGCTGTTTTTT
many	TRBV6-1	NA	TRBJ2-5	CASRQDGRETQYF	TGTGCCAGCAGGCAGGACGGCCGGGAGACCCAGTACTTC
many	TRBV6-1	NA	TRBJ2-7	CASSRGDRPSYEQYF	TGTGCCAGCAGCCGGGGGGACAGGCCCTCCTACGAGCAGTACTTC
NA	TRBV18	TRBD1	TRBJ2-3	CASSPFYDRGLTDTQYF	TGTGCCAGCTCACCCTTTTACGACAGGGGTTTGACAGATACGCAGTATTTT
NA	TRBV11-2	NA	TRBJ2-7	CASSLTGGGSTSEQYF	TGTGCCAGCAGCTTGACGGGAGGGGGCTCGACGAGCGAGCAGTACTTC
many	TRBV12-3/TRBV12-4	TRBD1	TRBJ2-7	CASSLGVGGTGTGGQYF	TGTGCCAGCAGTTTAGGAGTCGGGGGGACAGGGACGGGTGGGCAGTACTTC
NA	TRBV19	NA	TRBJ1-5	CASMGGSGLSNQPQHF	TGTGCCAGTATGGGGGGGTCGGGTCTGAGCAATCAGCCCCAGCATTTT
many	TRBV11-2	NA	TRBJ2-3	CASSPGDSGSTDTQYF	TGTGCCAGCAGCCCCGGAGATAGCGGATCCACAGATACGCAGTATTTT
many	TRBV2	NA	TRBJ1-2	CASSGGKTNYGYTF	TGTGCCAGCAGTGGAGGCAAAACTAACTATGGCTACACCTTC
NA	TRBV4-3	NA	TRBJ2-1	CASSQARGSSDNEQFF	TGCGCCAGCAGCCAAGCTCGCGGTTCCTCGGACAATGAGCAGTTCTTC
many	TRBV2	NA	TRBJ1-1	CASKGGGTEAFF	TGTGCCAGCAAGGGGGGCGGAACTGAAGCTTTCTTT
many	TRBV20-1	NA	TRBJ2-1	CSAHPGGGHNEQFF	TGCAGTGCCCATCCGGGAGGGGGCCACAATGAGCAGTTCTTC
many	TRBV28	NA	TRBJ2-7	CASSSSGQNYEQYF	TGTGCCAGCAGTTCCTCCGGACAGAACTACGAGCAGTACTTC
many	TRBV28	TRBD1	TRBJ2-7	CASRGDRAINPYEQYF	TGTGCCAGCAGAGGGGACAGGGCAATCAACCCCTACGAGCAGTACTTC
NA	TRBV24-1	NA	TRBJ2-1	CATSPGNEQFF	TGTGCCACCAGTCCTGGGAATGAGCAGTTCTTC
NA	TRBV6-2/TRBV6-3	NA	TRBJ2-3	CASSYRGPPDTQYF	TGTGCCAGCAGTTACCGGGGGCCCCCAGATACGCAGTATTTT
few	TRBV9	NA	TRBJ1-1	CASSPEGSGMNTEAFF	TGTGCCAGCAGCCCAGAGGGTTCCGGCATGAACACTGAAGCTTTCTTT
many	TRBV20-1	TRBD2	TRBJ2-3	CSASFGGRAEDTQYF	TGCAGTGCTAGTTTCGGCGGGAGGGCAGAAGATACGCAGTATTTT
many	TRBV15	NA	TRBJ1-6	CATSGKESPLHF	TGTGCCACCAGCGGAAAGGAGTCACCCCTCCACTTT
many	TRBV6-2/TRBV6-3	NA	TRBJ1-6	CASTTTGLPNSPLHF	TGTGCCAGCACCACGACCGGGCTGCCTAATTCACCCCTCCACTTT
many	TRBV28	NA	TRBJ1-5	CASSPNQPQHF	TGTGCCAGCAGTCCTAATCAGCCCCAGCATTTT
few	TRBV6-9	NA	TRBJ2-7	CASSYLGGYEQYF	TGTGCCAGCAGTTACCTCGGAGGATACGAGCAGTACTTC
NA	TRBV6-2/TRBV6-3	TRBD1	TRBJ1-2	CACSYSTGQGAGYGYTF	TGTGCCTGCAGTTACTCGACCGGACAGGGGGCTGGCTATGGCTACACCTTC
NA	TRBV12-3/TRBV12-4	NA	TRBJ1-3	CASRTGSGGNTIYF	TGTGCCAGCAGGACGGGGTCTGGTGGAAACACCATATATTTT
few	TRBV6-1	NA	TRBJ2-2	CASGDTGELFF	TGTGCCAGCGGGGACACCGGGGAGCTGTTTTTT
many	TRBV6-5	NA	TRBJ2-1	CASSYTSYNEQFF	TGTGCCAGCAGTTACACGTCCTACAATGAGCAGTTCTTC
few	TRBV12-3/TRBV12-4	NA	TRBJ2-3	CASSLMAADTQYF	TGTGCCAGCAGTTTAATGGCGGCAGATACGCAGTATTTT
many	TRBV19	TRBD1	TRBJ1-1	CASTFGQGAVGEAFF	TGTGCCAGTACCTTCGGACAGGGGGCCGTGGGTGAAGCTTTCTTT
many	TRBV28	TRBD1	TRBJ2-7	CASSSPGTGAEQYF	TGTGCCAGCAGTTCCCCCGGGACAGGGGCCGAGCAGTACTTC
many	TRBV18	TRBD1	TRBJ2-7	CASSPGTGSYEQYF	TGTGCCAGCTCACCCGGGACAGGGTCCTACGAGCAGTACTTC
many	TRBV12-3/TRBV12-4	NA	TRBJ2-7	CASSPDSTFSYEQYF	TGTGCCAGCAGTCCGGACAGTACCTTCTCCTACGAGCAGTACTTC
NA	TRBV18	NA	TRBJ2-7	CASSPPRVAEYEQYF	TGTGCCAGCTCACCACCTCGCGTAGCGGAGTACGAGCAGTACTTC
NA	TRBV20-1	TRBD2	TRBJ2-1	CSARELAGAMNEQFF	TGCAGTGCTAGAGAACTAGCGGGAGCCATGAATGAGCAGTTCTTC
few	TRBV15	NA	TRBJ1-6	CATSRDAGKGSPLHF	TGTGCCACCAGCAGAGATGCGGGGAAGGGTTCACCCCTCCACTTT
many	TRBV20-1	TRBD1	TRBJ1-5	CSASGTGGSQPQHF	TGCAGTGCTTCCGGGACAGGGGGTAGTCAGCCCCAGCATTTT
NA	TRBV20-1	NA	TRBJ1-4	CSARRSDGGKLFF	TGCAGTGCTAGAAGGTCCGATGGGGGAAAACTGTTTTTT
few	TRBV7-2	NA	TRBJ1-6	CASSLANNSPLHF	TGTGCCAGCAGCTTAGCTAATAATTCACCCCTCCACTTT